The present T cell receptor (beta chain) was sequenced within a study of cytotoxic CD8 clonotypes in ibrutinib-treated CLL. Study-wide results and limits: The study found clonality rose at ibrutinib response, then fell toward baseline at progression.

The data were produced by immunoSEQ multiplex PCR, yet TCRdb's version contains in-frame clones alone and is incomplete. The sample includes 150,000 to 200,000 clones, roughly 90% of them seen just once. In the case of this clone: The target antigen is unknown. Its ends do not fully match the called genes, so a read error is possible. Other DNA sequences of this sample code for an identical CDR3.

The CDR3 loop spans 14 amino acids. The germline gives CDR1 LNHDA, CDR2 SQIVND (reference sequence). The chain carries TRBV19 and TRBJ1-5, with 7 bases lining up with TRBD1. The sequence came from a human donor with chronic lymphocytic leukemia. The input for sequencing was PBMCs, taken at disease progression, from a patient treated with ibrutinib. DNA for the CDR3: TGCGCCAGTAGTACTACAGGGGGCAATCAGCCCCAGCATTTT. Translating it yields CASSTTGGNQPQHF.